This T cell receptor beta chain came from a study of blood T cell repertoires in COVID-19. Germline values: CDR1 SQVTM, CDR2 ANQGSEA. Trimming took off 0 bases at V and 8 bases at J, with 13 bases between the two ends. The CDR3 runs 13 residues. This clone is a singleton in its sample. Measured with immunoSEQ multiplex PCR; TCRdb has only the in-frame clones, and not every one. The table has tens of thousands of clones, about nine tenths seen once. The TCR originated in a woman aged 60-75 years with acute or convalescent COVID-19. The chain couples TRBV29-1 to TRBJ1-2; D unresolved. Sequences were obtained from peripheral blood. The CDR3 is CSVEELVGSGYTF. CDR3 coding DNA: TGCAGCGTTGAAGAATTGGTAGGGAGCGGCTACACCTTC.